What follows describes a single T cell receptor (beta chain). The antigen remains undetermined. The sample comes from a study of T cell responses to AZD1222 COVID-19 vaccine. Findings and caveats of the study: Repertoires were collected only later (after the peak T cell response had occurred). Mostly white British, mostly female donors; authors suggested clonal diversity may be underestimated.

V gave up 5 bases and J gave up 4 bases, with 10 bases separating them. CDR1 is SGHAT and CDR2 is FQNNGV in the germline V gene. The CDR3 runs 13 residues. Libraries were prepared by immunoSEQ multiplex PCR; TCRdb keeps only in-frame clonotypes and omits some of them. Among roughly 100,000 clones, about four fifths were seen once, and the ten largest hold 5%. This material consisted of peripheral blood, taken on day 0 of AZD1222 vaccination. The source of this sequence is an adult in good health. V is TRBV11-2 and J is TRBJ2-3; the D gene is possibly TRBD2 (6 bases). The CDR3 DNA sequence: TGTGCCAGCAGCCTCAGACTAGCAGATACGCAGTATTTT. The encoded protein is CASSLRLADTQYF.